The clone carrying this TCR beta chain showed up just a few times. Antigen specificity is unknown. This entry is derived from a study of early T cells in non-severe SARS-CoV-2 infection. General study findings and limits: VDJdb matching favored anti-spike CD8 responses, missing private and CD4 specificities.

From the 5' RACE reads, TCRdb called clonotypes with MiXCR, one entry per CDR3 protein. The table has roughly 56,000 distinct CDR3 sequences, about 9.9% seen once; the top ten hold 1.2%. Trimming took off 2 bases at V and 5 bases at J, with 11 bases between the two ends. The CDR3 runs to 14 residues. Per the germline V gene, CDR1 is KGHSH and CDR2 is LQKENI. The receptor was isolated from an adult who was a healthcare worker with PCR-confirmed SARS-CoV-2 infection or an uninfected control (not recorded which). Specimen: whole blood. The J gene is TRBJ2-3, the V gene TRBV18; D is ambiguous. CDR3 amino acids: CASSPAGIRDTQYF. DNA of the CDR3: TGTGCCAGCTCACCAGCCGGTATACGAGATACGCAGTATTTT. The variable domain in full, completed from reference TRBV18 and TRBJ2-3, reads NAGVMQNPRHLVRRRGQEARLRCSPMKGHSHVYWYRQLPEEGLKFMVYLQKENIIDESGMPKERFSAEFPKEGPSILRIQQVVRGDSAAYFCASSPAGIRDTQYFGPGTRLTVL.